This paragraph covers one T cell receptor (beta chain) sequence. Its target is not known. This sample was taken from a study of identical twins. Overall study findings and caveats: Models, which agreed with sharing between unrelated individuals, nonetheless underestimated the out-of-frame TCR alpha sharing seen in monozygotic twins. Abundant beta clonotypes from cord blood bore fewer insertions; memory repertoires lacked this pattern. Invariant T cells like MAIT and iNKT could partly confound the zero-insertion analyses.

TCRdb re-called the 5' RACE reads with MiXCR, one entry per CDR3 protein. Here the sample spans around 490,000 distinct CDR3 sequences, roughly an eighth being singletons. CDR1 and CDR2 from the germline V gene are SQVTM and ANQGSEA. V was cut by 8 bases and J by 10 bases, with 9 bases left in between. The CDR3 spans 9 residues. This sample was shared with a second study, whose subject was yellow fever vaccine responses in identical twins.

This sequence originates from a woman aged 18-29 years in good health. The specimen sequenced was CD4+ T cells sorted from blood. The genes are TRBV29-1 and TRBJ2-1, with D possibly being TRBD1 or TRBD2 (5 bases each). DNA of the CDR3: TGCAGCTCCGGGGCGGAGCAGTTCTTC. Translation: CSSGAEQFF.